Listed below are T cell receptor beta chains from one sample, sequenced in a study of cytomegalovirus exposure and HLA in healthy donors. Profiled with immunoSEQ multiplex PCR; TCRdb holds only in-frame clones, not every one. The table lists roughly 200,000 clones, 81% of them singletons. The material sequenced was PBMCs. Receptors were obtained from a man in his forties in good health and CMV-seropositive. CDR3s include the opening cysteine and the closing phenylalanine or tryptophan. D genes are given only for firm matches. Not every row has a clone size; where given, it reads once, few, many or a size class.

v_gene: TRBV7-2; abundance: NA; d_gene: NA; j_gene: TRBJ2-2; CDR3aa: CASRFGTNPGRGAVF; CDR3nt: TGTGCCAGCAGATTCGGGACCAACCCGGGGCGGGGAGCTGTTTTT
v_gene: TRBV2; abundance: NA; d_gene: TRBD1; j_gene: TRBJ1-5; CDR3aa: CASSASDRVQPQHF; CDR3nt: TGTGCCAGCAGTGCTTCGGACAGGGTTCAGCCCCAGCATTTT
v_gene: TRBV4-1; abundance: NA; d_gene: NA; j_gene: TRBJ2-7; CDR3aa: CASSQDWRGRTYEQYF; CDR3nt: TGCGCCAGCAGCCAAGATTGGCGGGGCAGAACCTACGAGCAGTACTTC
v_gene: TRBV6-5; abundance: NA; d_gene: TRBD1; j_gene: TRBJ1-6; CDR3aa: CASSYPTGVYNSPLHF; CDR3nt: TGTGCCAGCAGTTACCCTACAGGGGTTTATAATTCACCCCTCCACTTT
v_gene: TRBV5-1; abundance: NA; d_gene: TRBD1; j_gene: TRBJ2-7; CDR3aa: CASSSGTGTYEQYF; CDR3nt: TGCGCCAGCAGCTCAGGGACAGGGACCTACGAGCAGTACTTC
v_gene: TRBV2; abundance: NA; d_gene: TRBD1; j_gene: TRBJ1-5; CDR3aa: CASKGTGDQPQHF; CDR3nt: TGTGCCAGCAAAGGGACAGGGGATCAGCCCCAGCATTTT
v_gene: TRBV27; abundance: once; d_gene: NA; j_gene: TRBJ2-7; CDR3aa: CASSLSLLAYEQYF; CDR3nt: TGTGCCAGCAGTTTATCTCTACTAGCCTACGAGCAGTACTTC
v_gene: TRBV7-6; abundance: NA; d_gene: TRBD2; j_gene: TRBJ2-1; CDR3aa: CASSLLAGRGSEQFF; CDR3nt: TGTGCCAGCAGCCTACTAGCGGGAAGAGGTTCTGAGCAGTTCTTC
v_gene: TRBV2; abundance: NA; d_gene: NA; j_gene: TRBJ2-2; CDR3aa: CARGGTVNTGELFF; CDR3nt: TGTGCCAGGGGCGGGACAGTCAACACCGGGGAGCTGTTTTTT
v_gene: TRBV5-1; abundance: once; d_gene: TRBD2; j_gene: TRBJ2-3; CDR3aa: CASSLSGGATDTQYF; CDR3nt: TGCGCCAGCAGCCTGAGCGGGGGGGCCACAGATACGCAGTATTTT
v_gene: TRBV19; abundance: NA; d_gene: NA; j_gene: TRBJ2-1; CDR3aa: CASTPAGAREQFF; CDR3nt: TGTGCCAGTACCCCGGCGGGGGCCAGGGAGCAGTTCTTC
v_gene: TRBV6-1; abundance: once; d_gene: TRBD1; j_gene: TRBJ1-4; CDR3aa: CASSPRTGGWEKLFF; CDR3nt: TGTGCCAGCAGTCCCCGGACAGGGGGATGGGAAAAACTGTTTTTT
v_gene: TRBV5-4; abundance: NA; d_gene: NA; j_gene: TRBJ1-6; CDR3aa: CASSRGGSDGSPLHF; CDR3nt: TGTGCCAGCAGCCGAGGCGGTTCCGACGGTTCACCCCTCCACTTT
v_gene: TRBV6-5; abundance: NA; d_gene: NA; j_gene: TRBJ2-2; CDR3aa: CASRKPGLTTGELFF; CDR3nt: TGTGCCAGCAGGAAACCGGGACTGACCACCGGGGAGCTGTTTTTT
v_gene: TRBV25-1; abundance: NA; d_gene: NA; j_gene: TRBJ2-2; CDR3aa: CASSSSRGGGELFF; CDR3nt: TGTGCCAGCAGTTCTAGTAGGGGCGGCGGGGAGCTGTTTTTT
v_gene: TRBV4-1; abundance: NA; d_gene: TRBD1; j_gene: TRBJ2-2; CDR3aa: CASSQDRDRVTGELFF; CDR3nt: TGCGCCAGCAGCCAAGATCGGGACAGGGTCACCGGGGAGCTGTTTTTT